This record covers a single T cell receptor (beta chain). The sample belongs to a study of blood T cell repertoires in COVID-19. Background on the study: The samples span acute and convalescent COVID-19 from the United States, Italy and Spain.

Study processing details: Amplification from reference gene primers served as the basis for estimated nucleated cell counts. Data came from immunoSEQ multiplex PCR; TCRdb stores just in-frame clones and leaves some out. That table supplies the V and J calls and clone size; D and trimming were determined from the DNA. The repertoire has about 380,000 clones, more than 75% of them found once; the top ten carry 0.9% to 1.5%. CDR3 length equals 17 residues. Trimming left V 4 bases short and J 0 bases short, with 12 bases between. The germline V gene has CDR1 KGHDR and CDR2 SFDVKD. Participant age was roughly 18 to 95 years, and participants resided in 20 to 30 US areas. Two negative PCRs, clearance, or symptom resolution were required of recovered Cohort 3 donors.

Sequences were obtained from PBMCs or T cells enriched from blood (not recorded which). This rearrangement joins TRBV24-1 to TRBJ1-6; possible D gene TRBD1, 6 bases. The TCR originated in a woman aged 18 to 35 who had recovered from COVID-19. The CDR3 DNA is TGTGCCACCAGTGAAGGACAGTCGAGCTCCTATAATTCACCCCTCCACTTT. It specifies CATSEGQSSSYNSPLHF.